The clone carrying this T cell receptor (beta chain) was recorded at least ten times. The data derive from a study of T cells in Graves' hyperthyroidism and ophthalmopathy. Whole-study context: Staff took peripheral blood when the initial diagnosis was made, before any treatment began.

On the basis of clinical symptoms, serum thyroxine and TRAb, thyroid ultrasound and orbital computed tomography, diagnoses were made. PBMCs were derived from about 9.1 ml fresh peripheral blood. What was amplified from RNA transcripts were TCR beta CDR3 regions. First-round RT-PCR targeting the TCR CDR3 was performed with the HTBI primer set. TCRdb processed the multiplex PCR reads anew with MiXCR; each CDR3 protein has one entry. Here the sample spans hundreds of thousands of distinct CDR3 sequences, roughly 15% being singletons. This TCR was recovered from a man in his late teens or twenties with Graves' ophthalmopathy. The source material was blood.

The DNA of the CDR3 is TGTGCCAGCAGTCAAATGCAGGGCCGCTACACCTTC. This codes for CASSQMQGRYTF. The chain carries TRBV12-3 or TRBV12-4 and TRBJ1-2, with D tentatively TRBD1 (5 bases). The CDR3 extends over 12 amino acids. V was shortened by 5 bases and J by 9 bases, with 13 bases between the two germline ends.